This T cell receptor beta chain appears in the sequencing data of a study of T cell changes during pregnancy in multiple sclerosis (dated by TCRdb to about 2019). With respect to the entire study: The study examined how the T cell repertoire changed over the course of pregnancy in women with multiple sclerosis.

This clone was seen only a few times. Its target antigen remains unknown. There are no base qualities to consult, and no much larger clone falls within one base. The germline V gene (reference sequence) sets CDR1 to GTSNPN and CDR2 to SVGIG. V has 0 bases trimmed and J has 2 bases trimmed; junction bases matching no gene number 6. Counted from cysteine to phenylalanine, this CDR3 has 16 amino acids. Here the CDR3 DNA is all that survives: 48 bases in frame from base 1. The method was the immunoSEQ multiplex PCR assay. Imported from immuneACCESS, the table was reduced by TCRdb to in-frame sequences with V and J called. These copies leave out some clones; in studies compared against another copy, an unresolved V gene accounts for under half, and the cause of the remainder is not known. Present in this sample are roughly 100,000 clones, around 92% of which were seen just once. The ten largest clonotypes hold about 1.7% of the sample.

The sequence was obtained from a female donor in good health, enrolled as a control in a pregnancy study. This material consisted of peripheral blood, taken after pregnancy. In this chain, TRBV30 is recombined with TRBJ2-7; TRBD1 aligns with 11 central bases. CDR3 region: CAWSVQPGQGAYEQYF. The bases read TGTGCCTGGAGTGTGCAACCGGGACAGGGGGCCTACGAGCAGTACTTC.